The sequence of this TCR beta chain was determined in a study of CD8+ T cells in alopecia areata. Study details: Scoring of severity for treated patients was based on percentage of affected scalp area. General study points: In scalp and blood, many expanded lesional clones persisted during tofacitinib.

On this clone itself: Its antigen is unidentified.

Sequencing used cDNA as its template, made by extracting RNA and reverse transcribing it. Generated by immunoSEQ multiplex PCR, the TCRdb table keeps only in-frame clones and is missing some. The table shows around 290,000 clones, with 55% to 75% occurring only once. The sample's treatment: oral pan-JAK inhibitor, 5-10 mg twice daily. Lesional scalp punch biopsies and peripheral blood came from alopecia areata patients. CDR3 size: 14 residues. CDR1 MDHEN and CDR2 SYDVKM come from the germline V gene. Trimming removed 5 bases at V and 3 bases at J, with 14 bases between. This clonotype was sampled from a human donor with alopecia areata. V usage is TRBV28 and J usage is TRBJ2-7, with D tentatively TRBD1 (6 bases). The sample was CD4+ T cells sorted from blood, taken at week 24, from a patient treated with tofacitinib. The CDR3 coding sequence is TGTGCCAGCAGTATGCCCGACAGGTACTACGAGCAGTACTTC. Protein product: CASSMPDRYYEQYF. The full variable domain, in which reference TRBV28 and TRBJ2-7 provide the parts outside the CDR3, is DVKVTQSSRYLVKRTGEKVFLECVQDMDHENMFWYRQDPGLGLRLIYFSYDVKMKEKGDIPEGYSVSREKKERFSLILESASTNQTSMYLCASSMPDRYYEQYFGPGTRLTVT.